A selection of T cell receptor beta chains follows, all from one sample in a study of blood T cell repertoires in COVID-19. TCRdb's copy holds only in-frame clones and misses some; the assay was immunoSEQ multiplex PCR. The sample carries roughly 260,000 clones, approximately 90% recorded once. Sequenced: peripheral blood. These receptors came from a woman aged 40 to 55 who had recovered from COVID-19. Both conserved end residues are part of each CDR3.

>TRBV6-5|TRBJ2-2
CASSYDRENTGELFF
>TRBV24-1|TRBJ2-3
CATSDRTGGRTDTQYF
>TRBV2|TRBJ1-3
CASSPGGNTIYF
>TRBV20-1|TRBJ2-5
CSASKAGTQQETQYF
>TRBV28|TRBJ1-1
CASMTWAGDTEAFF
>TRBV19|TRBJ2-7
CASSLAGGPSYEQYF
>TRBV3-1/TRBV3-2|TRBJ2-1
CASSQDPRTSGRAISNEQFF
>TRBV7-2|TRBJ2-1
CASSYSRVYNEQFF
>TRBV21-1|TRBJ2-7
CASSKRQQGARREQYF
>TRBV19|TRBJ1-1
CASSTDRDRGSTNTEAFF
>TRBV19|TRBJ2-2
CASSIVDRGSGELFF